This T cell receptor beta chain is from a study of early T cells in non-severe SARS-CoV-2 infection. Background on the study: Sequenced bulk RNA came from whole blood that was unsorted, and chains were unpaired.

V shed 1 base and J shed 6 bases, with 12 bases lying between them. The CDR3 runs to 15 residues. CDR1 SGHNT and CDR2 YENEEA come from the germline V gene. Unique molecular identifiers (one per individual cDNA molecule) were attached. TCRdb re-called the 5' RACE reads through MiXCR, storing one row per CDR3 protein. The profile shows fewer than 85,000 distinct CDR3 sequences, 10% to 15% of them singletons. This clonotype was seen at least ten times. What it binds is not known. General study results and limits: Missing private and CD4 specificities, VDJdb matching favored anti-spike CD8 responses.

The clonotype comes from an adult who was a healthcare worker with PCR-confirmed SARS-CoV-2 infection or an uninfected control (not recorded which). The sequenced material came from whole blood. The chain has TRBV11-3 and TRBJ2-2; possibly TRBD2 for D (6 bases). The DNA for the CDR3 is TGTGCCAGCAGCTTAGGGCGTACGGGAGCCGGGGAGCTGTTTTTT. Translating it yields CASSLGRTGAGELFF.